These 14 T cell receptor beta chains were all obtained from the same sample, sequenced in a study of neurological immune-mediated disorders. The time point denotes: longitudinal time-point 2. TCRdb reanalysed the 5' RACE reads using MiXCR and keeps one entry per CDR3 protein. The data contain tens of thousands of distinct CDR3 sequences, around 13% of them singletons. Sequencing was carried out using PBMCs. The receptors derive from a woman in her forties in good health.

This clonotype was seen ten or more times. V usage is TRBV10-3 and J usage is TRBJ2-1, with 8 bases matching TRBD1. The CDR3 runs 10 residues. The V gene's germline CDR1 is ENHRY and CDR2 SYGVKD. With 6 bases clipped from V and 15 bases from J, the junction kept 4 bases outside the gene matches. DNA for the CDR3: TGTGCCATCAGGGACAGGGTCGTGTTCTTC. Translating it yields CAIRDRVVFF.

This clonotype came up many times. V and J are TRBV20-1 and TRBJ2-1; D call uncertain. Germline V gene sequence: CDR1 DFQATT, CDR2 SNEGSKA (reference sequence). The V end lost 5 bases, the J end lost 4 bases, and 12 bases lay between the germline ends. This CDR3 spans 13 amino acids. Here the CDR3 reads CSAVRTRYNEQFF. DNA for the CDR3: TGCAGTGCTGTTAGGACCCGATACAATGAGCAGTTCTTC.

This clonotype has ten or more counts. The chain joins TRBV6-4 to TRBJ2-2, with D unclear. CDR3 length: 13 residues. The germline V gene has CDR1 MRHNA and CDR2 SNTAGT. V gave up 2 bases and J gave up 5 bases, with 6 bases separating them. CDR3 in amino acids: CASSDDDTGELFF. The CDR3 DNA sequence: TGTGCCAGCAGTGACGATGATACCGGGGAGCTGTTTTTT.

By sample fraction, this clonotype is medium-sized (0.01 to 0.1%). V gene TRBV12-3 or TRBV12-4 combines with J gene TRBJ1-1, with D possibly being TRBD1 (5 bases). The CDR3 covers 15 residues. The ends were cut back, 4 bases at V and 0 bases at J, with 12 bases in the middle. CDR3: CASSSPGFMNTEAFF. Here the CDR3 DNA reads TGTGCCAGCAGTTCGCCAGGGTTTATGAACACTGAAGCTTTCTTT.

This clonotype has a count of ten or more. V gene TRBV20-1 combines with J gene TRBJ2-2, with 12 bases lining up with TRBD2. Losses at the gene ends were 2 bases for V and 5 bases for J; bases not matched to a gene: 0. Germline V gene sequence: CDR1 DFQATT, CDR2 SNEGSKA (reference sequence). The CDR3 length is 14 residues. Here the CDR3 DNA reads TGCAGTGCTAGACTAGCGGGAGGGACCGGGGAGCTGTTTTTT. Translation: CSARLAGGTGELFF.

This clonotype has a count of ten or more. The chain employs TRBV12-3 or TRBV12-4 and TRBJ2-1; D is perhaps TRBD1 (6 bases). CDR3 length: 14 amino acids. V was pared by 2 bases and J by 6 bases, with 11 bases between. CDR3 region: CASSLSEGVNEQFF. The DNA for the CDR3 is TGTGCCAGCAGTTTATCCGAGGGGGTCAATGAGCAGTTCTTC.

This clonotype is labeled as medium-sized (0.01 to 0.1%). The V gene is TRBV24-1, the J gene TRBJ2-3; D might be TRBD1 or TRBD2, each matching 5 bases. Germline V CDR1 and CDR2: KGHDR, SFDVKD. The CDR3 consists of 16 residues. V was cut by 3 bases and J by 4 bases, with 16 bases left in between. The CDR3 bases are TGTGCCACCAGTGATAGCCGGGACGGAAGTCCAGATACGCAGTATTTT. Amino acid sequence: CATSDSRDGSPDTQYF.

The chain joins TRBV3-1 to TRBJ1-2, with a possible D match to TRBD1 (6 bases). The CDR3 sequence is 13 residues long. Germline CDR1 is LGHDT and CDR2 is YNNKEL (reference sequence). Trimming removed 5 bases from V and 3 bases from J, with 10 bases in between. CDR3 sequence reads: CASSGQCDYGYTF. The CDR3 region has the DNA TGTGCCAGCAGCGGACAGTGTGACTATGGCTACACCTTC.

This clonotype was detected many times. The chain is built from TRBV20-1 and TRBJ2-1; D gene uncertain. The CDR3 is 13 amino acids. Germline CDR1 and CDR2: DFQATT and SNEGSKA (reference sequence). Trimming left V 5 bases short and J 6 bases short, with 14 bases between. The CDR3: CSARATQTNEQFF. As DNA, the CDR3 is TGCAGTGCTCGGGCTACTCAAACCAATGAGCAGTTCTTC.

The table lists this clonotype with many counts. The chain carries TRBV6-2 or TRBV6-3 and TRBJ2-7; no clear D gene. CDR3 length: 13 amino acids. CDR1 is MNHEY, CDR2 SVGEGT, per germline. With 2 bases removed from V and 3 bases from J, the gap between germline ends came to 8 bases. CDR3 coding DNA: TGTGCCAGCAGTTACCTGAAGTACTACGAGCAGTACTTC. This sequence encodes CASSYLKYYEQYF.

This clonotype was seen repeatedly, ten times or more. The chain employs TRBV27 and TRBJ1-1; 9 bases fit TRBD1. Germline CDR1 reads MNHEY; CDR2 reads SMNVEV (reference sequence). The CDR3 is 14 amino acids. Unmatched junction bases numbered 6, after V lost 5 bases and J lost 5 bases. Here the CDR3 DNA reads TGTGCCAGCAGTGTGGGACAGGGAGGAACTGAAGCTTTCTTT. Translation: CASSVGQGGTEAFF.

The table lists this clonotype with many counts. V gene TRBV14 combines with J gene TRBJ2-1; maybe TRBD2 (6 bases). The CDR3 length is 15 residues. The germline V gene has CDR1 SGHDN and CDR2 FVKESK. Trimming shortened V by 1 base and J by 12 bases, and 19 bases separated the two germline ends. The CDR3 region has the DNA TGTGCCAGCAGCCAAGCGGGACTCCTGACAATGAGGCAGTTCTTC. Translated, it gives CASSQAGLLTMRQFF.

This clonotype occurred many times. V usage is TRBV25-1 and J usage is TRBJ2-2, with 9 positions matching TRBD2. V trimming: 4 bases; J trimming: 3 bases; junction bases outside the gene matches: 3. CDR3 size: 15 residues. The germline gives CDR1 MGHDK, CDR2 SYGVNS. Written as DNA, the CDR3 is TGTGCCAGCAGTGGAGCGGGAGGTTACACCGGGGAGCTGTTTTTT. As protein: CASSGAGGYTGELFF. Full variable domain (remainder filled in from reference TRBV25-1 and TRBJ2-2): EADIYQTPRYLVIGTGKKITLECSQTMGHDKMYWYQQDPGMELHLIHYSYGVNSTEKGDLSSESTVSRIRTEHFPLTLESARPSHTSQYLCASSGAGGYTGELFFGEGSRLTVL.

This clonotype came up many times. The chain joins TRBV7-8 to TRBJ1-1; no firm D call. CDR3 size: 13 residues. V was pared by 1 base and J by 8 bases, with 11 bases between. Looked up from germline, CDR1 is SGHVS and CDR2 is FQNEAQ. CDR3 sequence reads: CASSLGARLEAFF. Here the CDR3 DNA reads TGTGCCAGCAGCTTAGGCGCGAGGCTCGAAGCTTTCTTT.